This TCR beta chain derives from a study of siplizumab effects on memory and regulatory T cells. Profiled with immunoSEQ multiplex PCR; TCRdb holds only in-frame clones, not every one. In the table there are roughly 56,000 clones, about 92% of which are singletons. Specimen: CD8+ T cells sorted from blood. The sequence came from a human donor in good health.

In DNA form, the CDR3 reads TGTGCCAGCAGCGCACAGGGAGGAGATCAGCCCCAGCATTTT. This codes for CASSAQGGDQPQHF. V and J are TRBV9 and TRBJ1-5; maybe TRBD1 (6 bases). The CDR3 runs 14 residues. V was pared by 3 bases and J by 5 bases, with 12 bases between. CDR1 is SGDLS, CDR2 YYNGEE, per germline.